Presented here are 15 T cell receptor beta chains from one specimen sequenced in a study of post-analysis software for immune sequencing data. Study-level findings and limits: Relative to controls, patients had 4 or 5 TRBV segments at higher frequency, with TRBV5-6, TRBV5-1 and TRBV20-1 among these.

Which antigens these TCRs recognize remains unknown. Unique molecular identifiers were built into the TCR beta cDNA libraries. TCRdb re-analysed the PCR reads in MiXCR, keeping a single row per CDR3 protein. Of about 770,000 distinct CDR3 sequences listed, more than 45% were seen once; the top ten hold roughly 5.2%. Sequenced sample: blood. These receptors all stem from a girl between 10 and 17 years old with multiple sclerosis.

This clonotype was seen only a few times. In DNA form, the CDR3 reads TGCAGTGCTAGAGATCCGGGCAGTTCCTACGAGCAGTACTTC. Translating it yields CSARDPGSSYEQYF. The J gene is TRBJ2-7, the V gene TRBV20-1; the D is unclear. The germline gives CDR1 DFQATT, CDR2 SNEGSKA (reference sequence). This CDR3 comprises 14 residues. V was shortened by 0 bases and J by 1 base, with 10 bases between the two germline ends.

This clonotype was detected only a few times. This chain uses TRBV5-5 with TRBJ2-5; 10 nucleotides match TRBD2. V lost 2 bases, J lost 5 bases, and 6 bases stayed unmatched. The length of the CDR3 is 15 residues. The germline gives CDR1 SGHKS, CDR2 YYEKEE (reference sequence). CDR3 sequence reads: CASSFLASGSETQYF. The CDR3 DNA follows: TGTGCCAGCAGCTTTTTGGCTAGCGGGAGTGAGACCCAGTACTTC.

This clonotype was seen a handful of times. The V call is TRBV5-1, the J call TRBJ2-3, with D hard to call. The length of the CDR3 is 15 residues. The germline V gene has CDR1 SGHRS and CDR2 YFSETQ. The V end was cut by 4 bases, the J end by 0 bases, with 12 bases between. CDR3: CASSPNGDSTDTQYF. CDR3 sequence (DNA): TGCGCCAGCAGCCCAAATGGGGATAGCACAGATACGCAGTATTTT.

There are many counts of this clonotype. In DNA form, the CDR3 reads TGTGCCAGCAGCTTAGTGGTCAACTATGGCTACACCTTC. Protein product: CASSLVVNYGYTF. The chain carries TRBV7-2 and TRBJ1-2; D is undetermined. The germline V gene encodes CDR1 SGHTA and CDR2 FQGNSA. The CDR3 contains 13 residues. The V and J ends lost 1 base and 2 bases respectively, with 5 bases between them.

The chain recombines TRBV9 with TRBJ1-2; D is unresolved. This CDR3 region has 11 residues. Germline assignment: CDR1 SGDLS and CDR2 YYNGEE. With 4 bases removed from V and 7 bases from J, the gap between germline ends came to 8 bases. Written as DNA, the CDR3 is TGTGCCAGCAGCTCGAATGTTGGCTACACCTTC. Protein product: CASSSNVGYTF.

This clonotype was found a few times. The chain is built from TRBV12-3 or TRBV12-4 and TRBJ1-6, with D possibly TRBD1 on 5 matching bases. This CDR3 is 14 amino acids long. V lost 4 bases and J lost 4, with 8 bases in between. The chain's CDR3 is CASSSGGYNSPLHF. CDR3 sequence (DNA): TGTGCCAGCAGTTCGGGGGGATATAATTCACCCCTCCACTTT.

The table lists this clonotype with a few counts. The chain recombines TRBV19 with TRBJ2-1; 9 nucleotides align to TRBD2. CDR1 LNHDA and CDR2 SQIVND come from the germline V gene (reference sequence). The CDR3 is 17 residues long. Trimming at V came to 5 bases and at J to 0 bases, leaving 8 bases not matched to a gene. CDR3 bases: TGTGCCAGTAGTCCCGGACTAGCGAGGAGCTCCTACAATGAGCAGTTCTTC. Residues: CASSPGLARSSYNEQFF.

The gene calls are TRBV15 and TRBJ1-1; 10 bases match TRBD1. This CDR3 spans 15 amino acids. Germline V gives CDR1 LNHNV, CDR2 YYDKDF (reference sequence). V shed 1 base and J 6 bases; nucleotides not matched to a gene: 5. This CDR3 reads CATSRARQGAAEAFF. CDR3 coding DNA: TGTGCCACCAGCAGAGCTCGACAGGGGGCGGCTGAAGCTTTCTTT.

The chain couples TRBV4-1 to TRBJ2-5, with D hard to call. The end of the DNA fits TRBJ2-4 better, so the J call may be wrong. Germline CDR1 MGHRA, CDR2 YSYEKL. This CDR3 spans 11 amino acids. The CDR3 bases are TGCGCCAGCAGCAATGGGGACATTCAGTACTTC. Translated: CASSNGDIQYF.

In its sample, this clonotype was seen a few times. The rearrangement uses TRBV18 and TRBJ2-7; D remains unclear. Germline V CDR1 and CDR2: KGHSH, LQKENI. The CDR3 totals 14 residues. The V end was cut by 5 bases, the J end by 7 bases, with 18 bases between. The CDR3 reads CASSWTEPRSEQYF. The CDR3 bases are TGTGCCAGCTCATGGACGGAGCCGCGTTCGGAGCAGTACTTC. The full variable domain, in which reference TRBV18 and TRBJ2-7 provide the parts outside the CDR3, is NAGVMQNPRHLVRRRGQEARLRCSPMKGHSHVYWYRQLPEEGLKFMVYLQKENIIDESGMPKERFSAEFPKEGPSILRIQQVVRGDSAAYFCASSWTEPRSEQYFGPGTRLTVT.

The sample holds a few counts of this clonotype. The genes are TRBV20-1 and TRBJ2-5; TRBD2 aligns across 9 bases. The length of the CDR3 is 14 residues. V lost 1 base, J lost 4 bases, and 4 bases stayed unmatched. The germline V gene has CDR1 DFQATT and CDR2 SNEGSKA (reference sequence). The CDR3 loop is CSARAVAGVETQYF. For the CDR3, the DNA is TGCAGTGCTAGAGCGGTAGCGGGAGTAGAGACCCAGTACTTC.

This chain connects TRBV5-5 to TRBJ2-1; 10 nucleotides align to TRBD1. Germline V gives CDR1 SGHKS, CDR2 YYEKEE (reference sequence). The CDR3 sequence is 12 residues long. The trim removed 3 bases at V and 15 bases at J, leaving 6 bases unmatched. The CDR3 protein is CASSYPGQGTFF. CDR3 DNA: TGTGCCAGCAGCTATCCGGGACAGGGGACGTTCTTC.

V usage is TRBV7-9 and J usage is TRBJ2-5; TRBD1 agrees at 10 bases. The J call could be wrong; TRBJ2-7 is a better fit for the DNA end. Per germline, CDR1 SEHNR and CDR2 FQNEAQ (reference sequence). The CDR3 consists of 15 residues. Written as DNA, the CDR3 is TGTGCCAGCAGCTTAGCCGGGACAGGGGATCACGAGCAGTACTTC. Encoded protein: CASSLAGTGDHEQYF.

This rearrangement joins TRBV12-3 or TRBV12-4 to TRBJ1-2; 8 positions agree with TRBD1. J was trimmed by 7 bases and V by 3 bases; bases with no gene match: 10. The CDR3 has 15 residues. CDR3 loop: CASSFPLDRDGGYTF. DNA of the CDR3: TGTGCCAGCAGTTTCCCCTTGGACAGGGATGGTGGCTACACCTTC.

The CDR3 sequence: CASSFSLAMNEQFF. CDR3 sequence (DNA): TGTGCCAGCAGCTTCAGTCTAGCGATGAATGAGCAGTTCTTC. The chain recombines TRBV7-8 with TRBJ2-1, with a weak D call TRBD2 (6 bases). CDR1 is SGHVS and CDR2 is FQNEAQ in the germline V gene. CDR3 length equals 14 residues. Trimming pared 3 bases from V and 7 bases from J, leaving 13 bases between.